The 23 T cell receptor beta chains reported below all come from one sample, sequenced in a study of blood T cell repertoires in COVID-19. TCRdb keeps only in-frame clones here, not all; method: immunoSEQ multiplex PCR. The table records about 67,000 clones, roughly 79% of them present only once. Sample: peripheral blood. These receptors all come from a woman between 55 and 75 years old with acute or convalescent COVID-19.

J is TRBJ1-3 and V is TRBV27, with TRBD1 matching 8 bases. Germline trimming cut 6 bases from V and 4 bases from J; bases unmatched to any gene: 8. CDR1 is MNHEY and CDR2 is SMNVEV in the germline V gene (reference sequence). The CDR3 covers 15 residues. CDR3 DNA: TGTGCCAGCAGCCTTCAGGGGGCTTGGGGAAACACCATATATTTT. This codes for CASSLQGAWGNTIYF.

This clone was counted a single time. V gene TRBV11-2 combines with J gene TRBJ2-7; 12 bases agree with TRBD1. The CDR3 spans 17 residues. Germline V CDR1 and CDR2: SGHAT, FQNNGV. Trimming cost V 5 bases and J 3 bases; bases outside gene matches: 11. This CDR3 reads CASSKRSGTGGIYEQYF. In DNA form, the CDR3 reads TGTGCCAGCAGCAAGAGGTCCGGGACAGGGGGCATCTACGAGCAGTACTTC.

The chain recombines TRBV7-9 with TRBJ1-1, with D possibly matching TRBD1 (6 bases). This CDR3 is 14 amino acids long. Germline loops: CDR1 SEHNR, CDR2 FQNEAQ (reference sequence). V was pared by 5 bases and J by 0 bases, with 10 bases between. CDR3 nucleotide sequence: TGTGCCAGCAGCCCCGGACAGATGAACACTGAAGCTTTCTTT. Amino acid sequence: CASSPGQMNTEAFF.

The chain links TRBV5-8 to TRBJ1-5, with D possibly TRBD1 on 6 matching bases. Trimming took 0 bases from V and 3 from J, leaving 10 bases between them. The CDR3 consists of 15 residues. The germline V gene encodes CDR1 SGHTS and CDR2 YDEGEE. CDR3 amino acids: CASSLGGQLNQPQHF. The CDR3 region has the DNA TGTGCCAGCAGCTTGGGAGGACAGCTCAATCAGCCCCAGCATTTT.

The V call is TRBV6-5, the J call TRBJ1-2; no firm D call. Germline V gives CDR1 MNHEY, CDR2 SVGAGI. The CDR3 totals 11 residues. The V and J ends lost 5 bases and 8 bases respectively, with 9 bases between them. DNA for the CDR3: TGTGCCAGCAGTCCACGAGAGGGCTACACCTTC. This gives the protein CASSPREGYTF.

V and J are TRBV12-3 or TRBV12-4 and TRBJ1-2, with 8 nucleotides matching TRBD1. The V gene end was trimmed by 7 bases and the J gene end by 6 bases; junction bases not matched to a gene: 7. The CDR3 runs 13 residues. The CDR3, as DNA: TGTGCCAGCACTACGGACAGGGCGAATGGCTACACCTTC. Its protein product is CASTTDRANGYTF.

This clone was seen only a few times. V and J are TRBV9 and TRBJ1-1, with D hard to call. Trimming left V 0 bases short and J 6 bases short, with 9 bases between. There are 13 residues in the CDR3. The germline V gene encodes CDR1 SGDLS and CDR2 YYNGEE. For the CDR3, the DNA is TGTGCCAGCAGCGTAGAGGCAGGCCCTGAAGCTTTCTTT. This gives the protein CASSVEAGPEAFF.

This clone was counted a few times. The CDR3 sequence: CASSLSQEQFF. CDR3 sequence (DNA): TGTGCCAGCAGTTTAAGTCAGGAGCAGTTCTTC. This chain links TRBV12-3 or TRBV12-4 with TRBJ2-1; D not resolved. CDR3 length equals 11 residues. Trimming left V 2 bases short and J 10 bases short, with 6 bases between.

CDR3 residues: CASSPIGVYNEQFF. The DNA for the CDR3 is TGTGCCAGCAGCCCCATCGGGGTCTACAATGAGCAGTTCTTC. The chain carries TRBV28 and TRBJ2-1, with TRBD2 as a possible D gene (5 bases). The germline V gene has CDR1 MDHEN and CDR2 SYDVKM. The germline V and J ends were trimmed by 6 bases and 3 bases, with 12 bases remaining between them. This CDR3 spans 14 amino acids.

This chain uses TRBV7-8 with TRBJ2-1; TRBD1 matches at 9 bases. The CDR3 length is 15 residues. V was clipped by 0 bases and J by 8 bases; unmatched bases: 5. Per germline, CDR1 SGHVS and CDR2 FQNEAQ. The CDR3 DNA follows: TGTGCCAGCAGCTTAGCCGGGACAGGGTCGTATGAGCAGTTCTTC. Its protein product is CASSLAGTGSYEQFF.

In this sample, this clone turned up many times. This chain connects TRBV6-1 to TRBJ2-2, with TRBD2 as a possible D gene (5 bases). The germline CDR1 and CDR2 sequences are MNHNS and SASEGT. The CDR3 runs 15 residues. V lost 3 bases and J 3 bases, leaving 11 bases between the germline ends. Here the CDR3 reads CASSEGLAHTGELFF. The CDR3 nucleotides read TGTGCCAGCAGTGAGGGTCTAGCCCACACCGGGGAGCTGTTTTTT.

This clone was counted many times. The V gene is TRBV19, the J gene TRBJ1-1; D gene unclear. The CDR3 extends over 14 amino acids. The V gene lost 5 bases and the J gene lost 3 bases, with 13 bases spanning the gap. Germline CDR1 is LNHDA and CDR2 is SQIVND (reference sequence). The CDR3 loop reads CASSLLGVDTEAFF. CDR3 bases: TGTGCCAGTAGTTTGCTCGGGGTGGACACTGAAGCTTTCTTT. Together with reference TRBV19 and TRBJ1-1, the CDR3 gives the full variable domain: DGGITQSPKYLFRKEGQNVTLSCEQNLNHDAMYWYRQDPGQGLRLIYYSQIVNDFQKGDIAEGYSVSREKKESFPLTVTSAQKNPTAFYLCASSLLGVDTEAFFGQGTRLTVV.

The rearrangement links TRBV7-9 to TRBJ2-5; D is perhaps TRBD1 (6 bases). With 4 bases removed from V and 2 bases from J, the gap between germline ends came to 14 bases. Germline V CDR1 and CDR2: SEHNR, FQNEAQ (reference sequence). The CDR3 totals 15 residues. DNA of the CDR3: TGTGCCAGCAGCTCGCAGGGGTGGGTACAAGAGACCCAGTACTTC. This translates into CASSSQGWVQETQYF.

The chain uses TRBV19 and TRBJ2-1; 10 nucleotides align to TRBD2. The germline V gene encodes CDR1 LNHDA and CDR2 SQIVND (reference sequence). This CDR3 region has 15 residues. The J segment lost 6 bases and the V segment lost 8 bases, leaving 10 bases of the junction unmatched. CDR3 in DNA: TGTGCCAGTTGCCCTAGCGGGGGTTCCCCCAATGAGCAGTTCTTC. Amino acids: CASCPSGGSPNEQFF.

This clone has only one observation. The CDR3 protein is CASSSQKHQPQHF. CDR3 DNA: TGTGCCAGCAGCTCACAGAAGCATCAGCCCCAGCATTTT. The J gene is TRBJ1-5, the V gene TRBV11-2; D is uncertain. The CDR3 runs 13 residues. Germline loops: CDR1 SGHAT, CDR2 FQNNGV. V shed 4 bases and J shed 5 bases, with 9 bases lying between them.

CDR3 loop: CASSQVNPRDRETQYF. DNA for the CDR3: TGTGCCAGCAGCCAAGTTAATCCCAGGGATCGAGAGACCCAGTACTTC. The rearrangement uses TRBV14 and TRBJ2-5; a possible D gene is TRBD1 (5 bases). The CDR3 sequence is 16 residues long. Trimming pared 1 base from V and 4 bases from J, leaving 16 bases between. Germline values: CDR1 SGHDN, CDR2 FVKESK.

The gene calls are TRBV11-3 and TRBJ2-5; D uncertain. The germline CDR1 and CDR2 sequences are SGHNT and YENEEA. The CDR3 is 13 residues long. Trimming shortened V by 6 bases and J by 9 bases, and 17 bases separated the two germline ends. This chain's CDR3 is CASSSTVTQPQYF. CDR3 in DNA: TGTGCCAGCAGTTCCACGGTGACTCAACCCCAGTACTTC.

The chain links TRBV3-1 (or the pseudogene TRBV3-2) to TRBJ1-3; D is ambiguous. CDR1 is LGHDT, CDR2 YNNKEL, per germline (reference sequence). The V and J ends lost 5 bases and 4 bases respectively, with 15 bases between them. The CDR3 consists of 15 residues. CDR3 protein: CASSGNAGKGNTIYF. The CDR3 region has the DNA TGTGCCAGCAGCGGGAACGCGGGGAAGGGAAACACCATATATTTT.

The genes are TRBV4-3 and TRBJ1-5, with D unresolved. The germline V and J ends were trimmed by 1 base and 1 base, with 8 bases remaining between them. CDR1 is LGHNA and CDR2 is YSLEER in the germline V gene. The CDR3 loop spans 15 amino acids. CDR3 bases: TGCGCCAGCAGCCAAGGAGGAGGGAGCAATCAGCCCCAGCATTTT. This encodes CASSQGGGSNQPQHF.

The rearrangement uses TRBV18 and TRBJ2-3; 10 bases map to TRBD2. Germline CDR1 and CDR2: KGHSH and LQKENI. V dropped 7 bases and J dropped 11; count of bases not matched to a gene: 6. The CDR3 covers 12 residues. Here the CDR3 reads CASFTLAGEQYF. The CDR3 DNA reads TGTGCCAGCTTTACTCTAGCGGGGGAGCAGTATTTT.

This clone was observed a handful of times. This chain uses TRBV2 with TRBJ2-2; 9 positions match TRBD1. The CDR3 consists of 15 residues. J gave up 1 base and V 8 bases, and 5 bases lay outside the gene matches. In germline, CDR1 is SNHLY, CDR2 FYNNEI. CDR3 sequence (DNA): TGTGCCAGCGGGGACAGGGACCAGAACACCGGGGAGCTGTTTTTT. Translation: CASGDRDQNTGELFF.

The V gene is TRBV28, the J gene TRBJ2-5; no definite D call. V was cut by 6 bases and J by 5 bases, with 10 bases left in between. CDR3 length: 12 residues. CDR1 is MDHEN, CDR2 SYDVKM, per germline. The CDR3 sequence is CASRQPRETQYF. DNA for the CDR3: TGTGCCAGCAGACAGCCTCGGGAGACCCAGTACTTC.

This sequence joins TRBV29-1 and TRBJ1-4; D unclear. The CDR3 consists of 15 residues. V gave up 7 bases and J gave up 11 bases, with 26 bases separating them. Germline V gene data show CDR1 as SQVTM and CDR2 as ANQGSEA. The CDR3 DNA reads as TGCAGCGCCGCCCCTGGATGGGGTATGGGCGGGAAACTGTTTTTT. It is translated as CSAAPGWGMGGKLFF. The full variable domain, rest sourced from reference TRBV29-1 and TRBJ1-4, is SAVISQKPSRDICQRGTSLTIQCQVDSQVTMMFWYRQQPGQSLTLIATANQGSEATYESGFVIDKFPISRPNLTFSTLTVSNMSPEDSSIYLCSAAPGWGMGGKLFFGSGTQLSVL.